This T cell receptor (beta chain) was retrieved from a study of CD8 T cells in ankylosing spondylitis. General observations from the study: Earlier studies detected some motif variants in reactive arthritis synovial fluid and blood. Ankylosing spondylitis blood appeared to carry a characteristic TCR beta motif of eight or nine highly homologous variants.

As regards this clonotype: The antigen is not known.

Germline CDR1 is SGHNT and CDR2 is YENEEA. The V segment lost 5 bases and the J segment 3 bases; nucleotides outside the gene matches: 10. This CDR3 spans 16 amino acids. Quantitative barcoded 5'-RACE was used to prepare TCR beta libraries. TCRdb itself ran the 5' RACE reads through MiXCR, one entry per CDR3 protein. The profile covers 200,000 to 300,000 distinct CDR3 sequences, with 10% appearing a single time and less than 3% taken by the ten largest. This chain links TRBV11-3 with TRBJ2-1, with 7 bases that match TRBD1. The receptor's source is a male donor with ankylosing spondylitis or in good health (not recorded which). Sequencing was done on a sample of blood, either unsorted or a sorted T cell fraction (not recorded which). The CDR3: CASSPRRTGDYNEQFF. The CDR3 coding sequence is TGTGCCAGCAGCCCCCGCCGGACAGGAGACTACAATGAGCAGTTCTTC.